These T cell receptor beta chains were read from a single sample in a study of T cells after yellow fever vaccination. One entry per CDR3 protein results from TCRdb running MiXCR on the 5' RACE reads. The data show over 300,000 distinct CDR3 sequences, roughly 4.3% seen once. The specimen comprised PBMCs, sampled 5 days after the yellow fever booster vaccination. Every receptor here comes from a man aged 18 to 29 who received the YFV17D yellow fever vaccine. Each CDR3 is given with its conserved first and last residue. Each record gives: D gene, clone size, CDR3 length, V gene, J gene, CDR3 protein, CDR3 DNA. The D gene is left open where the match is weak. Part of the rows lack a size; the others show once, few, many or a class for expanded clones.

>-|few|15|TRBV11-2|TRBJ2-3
CASNSPALNTDTQYF
TGTGCCAGCAACTCCCCAGCGTTGAACACAGATACGCAGTATTTT
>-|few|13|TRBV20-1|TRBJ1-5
CSALTPYNQPQHF
TGCAGTGCTTTAACACCTTACAATCAGCCCCAGCATTTT
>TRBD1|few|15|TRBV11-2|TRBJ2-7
CASSLGWTGSYEQYF
TGTGCCAGCAGCTTAGGTTGGACAGGGAGTTACGAGCAGTACTTC
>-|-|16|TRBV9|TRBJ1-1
CASSAPRGGLNTEAFF
TGTGCCAGCAGCGCACCGAGGGGGGGCCTTAACACTGAAGCTTTCTTT
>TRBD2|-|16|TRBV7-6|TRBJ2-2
CASSPGTSGGTGELFF
TGTGCCAGCAGCCCCGGGACTAGCGGGGGAACCGGGGAGCTGTTTTTT
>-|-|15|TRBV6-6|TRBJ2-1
CAAASPGASYNEQFF
TGTGCCGCCGCATCACCGGGGGCCTCCTACAATGAGCAGTTCTTC
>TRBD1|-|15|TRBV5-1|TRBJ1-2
CASSDGTGERYGYTF
TGCGCCAGCAGCGACGGGACAGGGGAACGATATGGCTACACCTTC
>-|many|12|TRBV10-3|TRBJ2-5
CAISPSQETQYF
TGTGCCATCTCTCCCAGCCAAGAGACCCAGTACTTC
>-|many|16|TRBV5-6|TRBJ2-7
CASSPEGAGEIGEQYF
TGTGCCAGCAGCCCGGAGGGGGCAGGGGAGATTGGCGAGCAGTACTTC
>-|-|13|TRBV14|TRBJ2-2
CASSQELTGELFF
TGTGCCAGCAGCCAAGAGCTTACCGGGGAGCTGTTTTTT
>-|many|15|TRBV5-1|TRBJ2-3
CASSLSGFHTDTQYF
TGCGCCAGCAGCTTAAGCGGGTTCCACACAGATACGCAGTATTTT
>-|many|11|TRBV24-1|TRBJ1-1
CATSQGTEAFF
TGTGCCACCAGTCAGGGGACTGAAGCTTTCTTT
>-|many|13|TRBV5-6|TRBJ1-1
CASTYDRDTEAFF
TGTGCCAGCACCTATGACCGCGACACTGAAGCTTTCTTT
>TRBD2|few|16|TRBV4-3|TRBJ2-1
CASSHNLAGGPNEQFF
TGCGCCAGCAGCCACAACCTAGCGGGGGGGCCGAATGAGCAGTTCTTC
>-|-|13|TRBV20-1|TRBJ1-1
CSASVRAGTEAFF
TGCAGTGCTAGTGTCAGGGCGGGCACTGAAGCTTTCTTT
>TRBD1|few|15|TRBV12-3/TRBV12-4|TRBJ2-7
CASTKGWDRPYEQYF
TGTGCCAGCACCAAAGGATGGGACAGACCCTACGAGCAGTACTTC
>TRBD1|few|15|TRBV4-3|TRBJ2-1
CASSQDSGTEVGQFF
TGCGCCAGCAGCCAAGATTCCGGGACAGAGGTTGGGCAGTTCTTC
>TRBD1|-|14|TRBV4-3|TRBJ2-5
CASSQMTGAETQYF
TGCGCCAGCAGCCAAATGACAGGGGCAGAGACCCAGTACTTC
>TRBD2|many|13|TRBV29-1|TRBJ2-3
CSVDRGGTDTQYF
TGCAGCGTTGACCGGGGGGGCACAGATACGCAGTATTTT
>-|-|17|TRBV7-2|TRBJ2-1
CASSLGGPRVSYNEQFF
TGTGCCAGCAGCTTAGGGGGACCCCGGGTAAGCTACAATGAGCAGTTCTTC
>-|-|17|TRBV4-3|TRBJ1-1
CASSHRGWGEGSTEAFF
TGCGCCAGCAGCCACCGAGGGTGGGGGGAAGGGAGCACTGAAGCTTTCTTT
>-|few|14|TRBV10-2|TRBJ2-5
CASSGAGLWETQYF
TGCGCCAGCAGTGGGGCAGGGCTTTGGGAGACCCAGTACTTC
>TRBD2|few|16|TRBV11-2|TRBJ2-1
CASSSYGTSGYNEQFF
TGTGCCAGCAGCTCGTATGGGACTAGCGGATACAATGAGCAGTTCTTC
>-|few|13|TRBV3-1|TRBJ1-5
CASSLATAQPQHF
TGTGCCAGCAGCCTTGCCACAGCTCAGCCCCAGCATTTT
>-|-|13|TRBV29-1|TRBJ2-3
CSVKGGSTDTQYF
TGCAGCGTCAAGGGTGGGAGCACAGATACGCAGTATTTT
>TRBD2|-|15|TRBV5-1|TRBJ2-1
CASSFPSGGTNEQFF
TGCGCCAGCAGCTTCCCTAGCGGGGGGACCAATGAGCAGTTCTTC
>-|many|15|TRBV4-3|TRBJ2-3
CASSQVWSDTDTQYF
TGCGCCAGCAGCCAAGTTTGGTCCGACACAGATACGCAGTATTTT
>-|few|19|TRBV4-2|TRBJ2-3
CASSQDWATGATSTDTQYF
TGTGCCAGCAGCCAAGATTGGGCTACCGGGGCCACTAGCACAGATACGCAGTATTTT
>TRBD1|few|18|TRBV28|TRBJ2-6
CASSSIRDRGSGANVLTF
TGTGCCAGCAGTTCGATCCGGGACAGGGGGTCTGGGGCCAACGTCCTGACTTTC
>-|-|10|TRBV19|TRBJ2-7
CASGPAEQYF
TGTGCCAGTGGCCCCGCCGAGCAGTACTTC
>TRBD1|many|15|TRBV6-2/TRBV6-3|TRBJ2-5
CASRGQGNLRETQYF
TGTGCCAGCAGGGGACAGGGGAACCTCAGAGAGACCCAGTACTTC
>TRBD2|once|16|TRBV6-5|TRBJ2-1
CASSSISGTSLPEQFF
TGTGCCAGCAGTTCCATTTCCGGGACTAGTCTTCCTGAGCAGTTCTTC
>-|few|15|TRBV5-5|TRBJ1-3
CASNQGGGQGNTIYF
TGTGCCAGCAACCAAGGTGGGGGGCAAGGAAACACCATATATTTT
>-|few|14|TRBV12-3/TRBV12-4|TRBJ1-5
CASSQGDSNQPQHF
TGTGCCAGCAGTCAGGGAGATAGCAATCAGCCCCAGCATTTT
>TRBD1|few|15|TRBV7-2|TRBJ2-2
CASSTRQGSTGELFF
TGTGCCAGCAGCACCCGACAGGGTAGCACCGGGGAGCTGTTTTTT
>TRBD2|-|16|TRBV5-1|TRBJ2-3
CASSFGTSGGKDTQYF
TGCGCCAGCAGCTTCGGTACTAGCGGTGGAAAAGATACGCAGTATTTT
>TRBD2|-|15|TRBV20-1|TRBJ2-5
CSANLWGLAGETQYF
TGCAGTGCAAATCTTTGGGGACTAGCTGGAGAGACCCAGTACTTC
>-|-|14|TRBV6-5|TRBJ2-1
CASSYSAIYNEQFF
TGTGCCAGCAGTTACTCTGCTATTTACAATGAGCAGTTCTTC
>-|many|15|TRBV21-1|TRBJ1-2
CASSKALSPTWGYTF
TGTGCCAGCAGCAAAGCGCTTAGCCCAACGTGGGGCTACACCTTC
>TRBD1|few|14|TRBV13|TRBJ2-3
CASSPGTGADTQYF
TGTGCCAGCAGCCCCGGGACAGGTGCCGATACGCAGTATTTT